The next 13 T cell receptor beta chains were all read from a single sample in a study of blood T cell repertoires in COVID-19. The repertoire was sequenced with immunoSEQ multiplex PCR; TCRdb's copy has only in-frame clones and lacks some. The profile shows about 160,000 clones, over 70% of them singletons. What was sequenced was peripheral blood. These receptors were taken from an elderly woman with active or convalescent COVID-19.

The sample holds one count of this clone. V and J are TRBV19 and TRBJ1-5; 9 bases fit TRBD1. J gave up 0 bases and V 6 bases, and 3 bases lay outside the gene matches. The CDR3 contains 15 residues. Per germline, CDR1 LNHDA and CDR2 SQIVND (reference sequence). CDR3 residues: CASSWGQGSNQPQHF. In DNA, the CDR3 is TGTGCCAGTAGCTGGGGACAGGGTAGCAATCAGCCCCAGCATTTT.

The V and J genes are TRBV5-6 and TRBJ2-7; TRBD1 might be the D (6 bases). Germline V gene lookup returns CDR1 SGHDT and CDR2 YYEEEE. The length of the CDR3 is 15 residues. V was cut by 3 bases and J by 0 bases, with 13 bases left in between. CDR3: CASSSSWTVSYEQYF. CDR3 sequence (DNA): TGTGCCAGCAGCTCTAGTTGGACAGTCTCCTACGAGCAGTACTTC.

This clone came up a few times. CDR3 in amino acids: CAISRGQGNEKLFF. As DNA, the CDR3 is TGTGCCATCAGTAGGGGACAGGGTAATGAAAAACTGTTTTTT. This chain joins TRBV10-3 and TRBJ1-4, with 9 bases that match TRBD1. The CDR3 is made up of 14 amino acids. Germline values: CDR1 ENHRY, CDR2 SYGVKD. V trimming: 5 bases; J trimming: 4 bases; junction bases outside the gene matches: 2.

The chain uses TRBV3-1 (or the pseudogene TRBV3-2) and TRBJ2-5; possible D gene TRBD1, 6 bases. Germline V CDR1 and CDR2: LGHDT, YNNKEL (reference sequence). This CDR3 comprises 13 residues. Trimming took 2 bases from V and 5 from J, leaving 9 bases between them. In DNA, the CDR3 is TGTGCCAGCAGCCAAACAGGGTTGGAGACCCAGTACTTC. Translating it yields CASSQTGLETQYF.

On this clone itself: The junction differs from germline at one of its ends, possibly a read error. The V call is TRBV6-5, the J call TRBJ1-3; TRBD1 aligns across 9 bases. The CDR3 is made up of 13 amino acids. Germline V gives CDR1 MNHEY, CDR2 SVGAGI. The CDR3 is CASSYSMGQGMAF. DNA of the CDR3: TGTGCCAGCAGTTACTCGATGGGACAGGGCATGGCCTTT.

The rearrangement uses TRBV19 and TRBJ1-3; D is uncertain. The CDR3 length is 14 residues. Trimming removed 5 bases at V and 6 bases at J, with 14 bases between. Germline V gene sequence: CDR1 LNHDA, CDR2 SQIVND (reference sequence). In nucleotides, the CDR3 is TGTGCCAGTAGTCAACCGGGGATCGAAAACACCATATATTTT. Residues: CASSQPGIENTIYF.

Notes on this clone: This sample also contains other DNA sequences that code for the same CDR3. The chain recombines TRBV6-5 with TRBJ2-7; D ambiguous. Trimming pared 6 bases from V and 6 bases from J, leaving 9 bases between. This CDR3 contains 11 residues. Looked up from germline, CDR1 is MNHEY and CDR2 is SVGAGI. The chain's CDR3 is CASSLRGEQYF. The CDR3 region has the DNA TGTGCCAGCAGCCTCCGAGGCGAGCAGTACTTC.

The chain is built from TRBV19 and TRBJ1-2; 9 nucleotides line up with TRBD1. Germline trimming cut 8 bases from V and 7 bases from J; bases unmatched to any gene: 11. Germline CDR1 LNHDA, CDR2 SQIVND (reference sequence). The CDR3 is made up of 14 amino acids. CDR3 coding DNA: TGTGCCAGTGCCGGGACAGGGATGTTAGGTGGCTACACCTTC. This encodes CASAGTGMLGGYTF.

This chain's CDR3 is CASSLTGGGNTIYF. For the CDR3, the DNA is TGTGCCAGCAGCTTAACAGGGGGCGGAAACACCATATATTTT. The chain couples TRBV7-2 to TRBJ1-3, with 9 nucleotides matching TRBD1. After removal of 2 bases from V and 4 bases from J, the junction contained 0 bases not matched to a gene. The CDR3 consists of 14 residues. Germline lookup yields CDR1 SGHTA and CDR2 FQGNSA.

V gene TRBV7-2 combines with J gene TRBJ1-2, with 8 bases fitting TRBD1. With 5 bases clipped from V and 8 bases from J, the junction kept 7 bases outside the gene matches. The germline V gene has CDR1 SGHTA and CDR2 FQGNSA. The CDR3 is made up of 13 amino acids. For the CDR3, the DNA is TGTGCCAGCAGCAATCGACAGGGGTCGGGCTACACCTTC. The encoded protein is CASSNRQGSGYTF.

The CDR3 loop is CASSPGGFYGYTF. CDR3 nucleotide sequence: TGTGCCAGCAGCCCCGGGGGGTTCTATGGCTACACCTTC. The chain recombines TRBV7-3 with TRBJ1-2; a possible D gene is TRBD1 (5 bases). The CDR3 contains 13 residues. V was cut by 5 bases and J by 4 bases, with 11 bases left in between. Germline CDR1 SGHTA, CDR2 FQGTGA.

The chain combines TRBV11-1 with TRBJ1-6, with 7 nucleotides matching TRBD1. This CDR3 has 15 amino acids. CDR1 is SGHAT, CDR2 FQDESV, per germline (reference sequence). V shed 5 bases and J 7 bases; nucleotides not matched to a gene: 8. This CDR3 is CASSRQGEVNSPLHF. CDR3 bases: TGTGCCAGCAGCAGACAGGGTGAGGTGAATTCACCCCTCCACTTT.

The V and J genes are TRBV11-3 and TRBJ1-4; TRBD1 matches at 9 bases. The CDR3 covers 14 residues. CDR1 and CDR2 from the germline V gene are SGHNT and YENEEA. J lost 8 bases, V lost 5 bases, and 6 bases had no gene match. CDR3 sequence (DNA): TGTGCCAGCAGCCCGGACAGGGGAATGGAAAAACTGTTTTTT. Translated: CASSPDRGMEKLFF.